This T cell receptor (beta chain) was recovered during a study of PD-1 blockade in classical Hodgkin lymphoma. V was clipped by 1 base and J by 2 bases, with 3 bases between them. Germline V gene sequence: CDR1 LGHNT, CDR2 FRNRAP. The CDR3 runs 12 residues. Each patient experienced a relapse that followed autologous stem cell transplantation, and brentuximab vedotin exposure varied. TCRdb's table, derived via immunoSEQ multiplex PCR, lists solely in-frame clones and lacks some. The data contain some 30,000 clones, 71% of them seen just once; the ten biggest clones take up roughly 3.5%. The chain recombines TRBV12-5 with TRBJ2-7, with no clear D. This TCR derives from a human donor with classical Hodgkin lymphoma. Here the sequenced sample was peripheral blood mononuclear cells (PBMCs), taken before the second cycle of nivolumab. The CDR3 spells CASGLGAYEQYF. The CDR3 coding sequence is TGTGCTAGTGGTTTGGGGGCCTACGAGCAGTACTTC. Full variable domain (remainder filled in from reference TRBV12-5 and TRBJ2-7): DARVTQTPRHKVTEMGQEVTMRCQPILGHNTVFWYRQTMMQGLELLAYFRNRAPLDDSGMPKDRFSAEMPDATLATLKIQPSEPRDSAVYFCASGLGAYEQYFGPGTRLTVT.